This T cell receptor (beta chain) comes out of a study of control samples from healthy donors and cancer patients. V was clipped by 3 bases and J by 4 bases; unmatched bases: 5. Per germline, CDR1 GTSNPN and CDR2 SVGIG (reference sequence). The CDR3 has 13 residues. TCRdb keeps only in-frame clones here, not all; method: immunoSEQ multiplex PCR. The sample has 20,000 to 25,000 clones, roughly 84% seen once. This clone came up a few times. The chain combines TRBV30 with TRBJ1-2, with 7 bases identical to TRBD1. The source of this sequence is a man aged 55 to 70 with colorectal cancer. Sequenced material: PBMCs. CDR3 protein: CAWRLAGGYGYTF. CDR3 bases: TGTGCCTGGAGACTCGCAGGGGGCTATGGCTACACCTTC.